This TCR beta chain was found in a study of cytomegalovirus exposure and HLA in healthy donors. Study-wide findings and caveats: Later genetic work tied a missense DCLRE1C variant to beta-chain V and J trimming.

Use of 60 Vbeta and 13 Jbeta primers characterized the PCR. Clones were sequenced by immunoSEQ multiplex PCR, and TCRdb holds only the in-frame ones, with some missing. This sample's clone table lists 90,000 to 150,000 clones. V was cut by 5 bases and J by 15 bases, with 17 bases left in between. The germline gives CDR1 DFQATT, CDR2 SNEGSKA (reference sequence). The CDR3 runs to 11 residues. A word on this clone: The antigen remains unidentified.

Specimen: PBMCs. The receptor's source is a man aged 18 to 35 in good health and CMV-seronegative. The chain joins TRBV20-1 to TRBJ1-5; D not certain. This CDR3 is CSASSPLGMHF. Here the CDR3 DNA reads TGCAGTGCTTCTTCCCCTCTTGGCATGCATTTT.